This T cell receptor beta chain was identified in a study of CD8 T cells in ankylosing spondylitis. Study conclusions and caveats: Several highly homologous variants made up a TCR beta motif that seemed to typify ankylosing spondylitis blood.

TCRdb recomputed calls from the 5' RACE reads with MiXCR, one row per CDR3 protein. The sample lists roughly 700,000 distinct CDR3 sequences, around 20% occurring once. Turning to this clonotype: The antigen is not known.

The V gene's germline CDR1 is SGHAT and CDR2 FQNNGV. The CDR3 length is 14 residues. V was pared by 2 bases and J by 2 bases, with 9 bases between. Sequencing was carried out using blood, either unsorted or a sorted T cell fraction (not recorded which). This TCR derives from a male donor with ankylosing spondylitis. This sequence joins TRBV11-2 and TRBJ2-5; no clear D gene. The CDR3 DNA reads TGTGCCAGCAGCTTACGGACGAAGCAAGAGACCCAGTACTTC. Translated, it gives CASSLRTKQETQYF. Combining the CDR3 with reference TRBV11-2 and TRBJ2-5 gives the whole variable domain EAGVAQSPRYKIIEKRQSVAFWCNPISGHATLYWYQQILGQGPKLLIQFQNNGVVDDSQLPKDRFSAERLKGVDSTLKIQPAKLEDSAVYLCASSLRTKQETQYFGPGTRLLVL.